This TCR beta chain was captured by sequencing in a study of cytomegalovirus exposure and HLA in healthy donors. It was with 60 Vbeta and 13 Jbeta primers that the PCR ran. The method was immunoSEQ multiplex PCR; TCRdb's version includes in-frame clones alone and lacks a portion of them. The data show approximately 100,000 clones, about 75% seen once. The V end was cut by 3 bases, the J end by 4 bases, with 7 bases between. Germline lookup yields CDR1 SQVTM and CDR2 ANQGSEA. The CDR3 contains 11 residues. This receptor was taken from a man in his fifties in good health and CMV-seronegative. Specimen: PBMCs. V and J are TRBV29-1 and TRBJ2-7, with D perhaps TRBD1 (6 bases). The CDR3 sequence is CSVEDSYEQYF. The CDR3 DNA reads as TGCAGCGTTGAGGACAGTTACGAGCAGTACTTC.